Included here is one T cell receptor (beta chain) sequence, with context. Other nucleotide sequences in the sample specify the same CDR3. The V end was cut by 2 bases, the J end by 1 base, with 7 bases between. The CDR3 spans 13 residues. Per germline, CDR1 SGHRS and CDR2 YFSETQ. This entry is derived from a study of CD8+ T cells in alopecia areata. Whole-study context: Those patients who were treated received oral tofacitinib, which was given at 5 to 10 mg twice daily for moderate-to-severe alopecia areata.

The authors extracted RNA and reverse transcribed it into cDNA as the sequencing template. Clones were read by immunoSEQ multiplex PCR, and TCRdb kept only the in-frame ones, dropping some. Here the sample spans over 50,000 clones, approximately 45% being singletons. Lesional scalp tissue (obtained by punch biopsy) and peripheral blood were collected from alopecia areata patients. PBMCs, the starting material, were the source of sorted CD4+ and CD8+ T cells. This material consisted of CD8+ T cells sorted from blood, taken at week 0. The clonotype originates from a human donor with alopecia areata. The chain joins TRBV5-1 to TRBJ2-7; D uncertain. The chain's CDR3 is CASSFSGSYEQYF. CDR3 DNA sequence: TGCGCCAGCAGCTTTTCCGGGTCCTACGAGCAGTACTTC.